This T cell receptor beta chain was observed in a study of control samples from healthy donors and cancer patients. The method was immunoSEQ multiplex PCR; TCRdb's version includes in-frame clones alone and lacks a portion of them. The profile shows about 140,000 clones, roughly 94% of them singletons. The CDR3 contains 13 residues. Trimming cost V 1 base and J 8 bases, with 11 bases left between them. CDR1 is SGHAT, CDR2 FQNNGV, per germline. Sequencing used blood. This clonotype was obtained from a man aged 35 to 55 in good health. The chain has TRBV11-2 and TRBJ1-1; D gene uncertain. CDR3 sequence reads: CASSLVVGSEAFF. The CDR3 DNA reads TGTGCCAGCAGCTTAGTGGTAGGGTCAGAAGCTTTCTTT.